This T cell receptor (beta chain) is drawn from a study of cytomegalovirus exposure and HLA in healthy donors. Whole-study results and caveats: Researchers reported in a later analysis that a missense DCLRE1C variant was tied to TCR beta V- and J-gene trimming. At a 0.05 false discovery rate, a later analysis found over 15,000 TCR beta sequences to be associated with HLA alleles.

The CDR3 covers 16 residues. V was shortened by 1 base and J by 5 bases, with 17 bases between the two germline ends. Germline values: CDR1 LNHDA, CDR2 SQIVND (reference sequence). 60 Vbeta and 13 Jbeta primers were used in PCR. Measured with immunoSEQ multiplex PCR; TCRdb has only the in-frame clones, and not every one. The repertoire has about 150,000 clones, around 84% of them found once; the top ten carry 2.3%. About this clone itself: The antigen is not known.

The chain couples TRBV19 to TRBJ2-5; possible D gene TRBD2, 5 bases. This clonotype was obtained from a woman younger than 30 in good health and CMV-seronegative. The sequencing input was PBMCs. Here the CDR3 reads CASSIGVSALGETQYF. The CDR3 region has the DNA TGTGCCAGTAGTATAGGAGTTAGCGCCCTGGGCGAGACCCAGTACTTC. The complete variable domain, with remaining parts taken from reference TRBV19 and TRBJ2-5, reads DGGITQSPKYLFRKEGQNVTLSCEQNLNHDAMYWYRQDPGQGLRLIYYSQIVNDFQKGDIAEGYSVSREKKESFPLTVTSAQKNPTAFYLCASSIGVSALGETQYFGPGTRLLVL.